These T cell receptor beta chains were read from a single sample in a study of blood T cell repertoires in COVID-19. The repertoire was sequenced with immunoSEQ multiplex PCR; TCRdb's copy has only in-frame clones and lacks some. This sample has about 220,000 clones, with 70% to 85% found just once. Material: peripheral blood. The receptor source for this set is a man aged 50 to 60 with active or convalescent COVID-19. Each CDR3 is given with its conserved first and last residue. The D gene is left open where the match is weak. Clone size is not always given. Where it is, it says once, few, many or a class for expanded clones.

once,TRBV5-5,TRBJ1-4,TRBD1,TGTGCCAGCAGCGCAGAGGGACAGGGGGATGAAAAACTGTTTTTT,CASSAEGQGDEKLFF
-,TRBV5-1,TRBJ2-2,-,TGCGCCAGCAGCTTAGGTGGGGCCTTGGGGACCGGGGAGCTGTTTTTT,CASSLGGALGTGELFF
-,TRBV27,TRBJ2-1,-,TGTGCCAGCAGTCCGCCAGGTCTTTTTGCTAGCGATGAGCAGTTCTTC,CASSPPGLFASDEQFF
-,TRBV19,TRBJ1-2,-,TGTGCCAGTAGTATCGTCCCGAGGCACTATGGCTACACCTTC,CASSIVPRHYGYTF
-,TRBV28,TRBJ1-1,-,TGTGCCAGCAGTCCGGGAACTATGAACACTGAAGCTTTCTTT,CASSPGTMNTEAFF
-,TRBV2,TRBJ1-2,TRBD1,TGTGCCAGCAGTTATAGACAGGGGAACTATGGCTACACCTTC,CASSYRQGNYGYTF
-,TRBV19,TRBJ2-5,TRBD2,TGTGCCAGTATGCGGGGGGCCGGAGAGACCCAGTACTTC,CASMRGAGETQYF
-,TRBV19,TRBJ1-2,-,TGTGCCAGTACGGCGGGGGCTCTGGGGAACTATGGCTACACCTTC,CASTAGALGNYGYTF
-,TRBV19,TRBJ2-3,TRBD1,TGTGCCAGTAGTCCCCAGGGGGCTCGTCGTACAGATACGCAGTATTTT,CASSPQGARRTDTQYF
-,TRBV11-2,TRBJ2-7,TRBD1,TGTGCCAGCAGCCACGCCCGGGACAGGGTTGGGCCGGGAAGGTACGAGCAGTACTTC,CASSHARDRVGPGRYEQYF
-,TRBV24-1,TRBJ1-1,TRBD1,TGTGCCACCTCCAGACAGGGGGAAGCTTTCTTT,CATSRQGEAFF
-,TRBV4-3,TRBJ2-3,-,TGCGCCAGCAGCCAAGCTTTCGGTGCAGATACGCAGTATTTT,CASSQAFGADTQYF
-,TRBV19,TRBJ2-1,-,TGTGCCAGTACTGCGGGTTACAATGAGCAGTTCTTC,CASTAGYNEQFF
once,TRBV7-3,TRBJ2-3,TRBD2,TGTGCCAGCAGCTTACGCAGGTGGACTAGCGGGAAGGCAGATACGCAGTATTTT,CASSLRRWTSGKADTQYF
-,TRBV29-1,TRBJ2-1,TRBD2,TGCAGCGCCCGGGCTAGCGGGAGTGAGCAGTTCTTC,CSARASGSEQFF
-,TRBV7-2,TRBJ2-2,-,TGTGCCAGCAGCTTAGTTAGCACCGGGGAGCTGTTTTTT,CASSLVSTGELFF
-,TRBV7-9,TRBJ2-2,-,TGTGCCAGCAGCTTAAGCGATCGGGCCGGGGAGCTGTTTTTT,CASSLSDRAGELFF
once,TRBV18,TRBJ2-6,-,TGTGCCAGCTCACCACCGCCAGGAATCTCTGGGGCCAACGTCCTGACTTTC,CASSPPPGISGANVLTF
-,TRBV7-2,TRBJ1-6,TRBD1,TGTGCCAGCAGCTCCCACGGGACAGGTGGATCACCCCTCCACTTT,CASSSHGTGGSPLHF
-,TRBV5-6,TRBJ1-6,-,TGTGCCAGCAGCCAGGGGTTATATAATTCACCCCTCCACTTT,CASSQGLYNSPLHF
-,TRBV7-6,TRBJ1-1,-,TGTGCCAGCAGCTTAGTCGGGGTAAACACTGAAGCTTTCTTT,CASSLVGVNTEAFF
-,TRBV4-2,TRBJ1-2,-,TGTGCCAGCAGCCAAAACACAGGGTACCCTAACTATGGCTACACCTTC,CASSQNTGYPNYGYTF
-,TRBV10-3,TRBJ1-2,TRBD1,TGTGCCATCAGTGAATACGGGACAGGGAAGAATACCTTC,CAISEYGTGKNTF
-,TRBV5-1,TRBJ1-4,TRBD1,TGCGCCAGCAGCTTGGTCGGGACAGGGGTTGAAAAACTGTTTTTT,CASSLVGTGVEKLFF
-,TRBV5-1,TRBJ2-3,-,TGCGCCAGCAGCCCTCCTCTAGCGACTAGCACAGATACGCAGTATTTT,CASSPPLATSTDTQYF
-,TRBV4-2,TRBJ2-4,-,TGTGCCAGCAGCCAAGATTTGGGGGGAGGAAGTACCGCCAAAAACATTCAGTACTTC,CASSQDLGGGSTAKNIQYF
-,TRBV7-9,TRBJ1-4,-,TGTGCCACGAGGAGGTCGAATGAAAAACTGTTTTTT,CATRRSNEKLFF
-,TRBV19,TRBJ1-2,-,TGTGCCCTGTGGGGCCCGGGTGGCTACACCTTC,CALWGPGGYTF
-,TRBV11-2,TRBJ1-3,-,TGTGCCAGCAGCTTAGTCGCGGGACCACAACGAAACACCATATATTTT,CASSLVAGPQRNTIYF
-,TRBV28,TRBJ2-6,-,TGTGCCAGCAGTCCCAGACAGTTCCCTGGGGCCAACGTCCTGACTTTC,CASSPRQFPGANVLTF
once,TRBV6-1,TRBJ1-4,TRBD1,TGTGCCAGCAGCTCCCCGACAGGGGGGGAAAAACTGTTTTTT,CASSSPTGGEKLFF
-,TRBV5-1,TRBJ2-5,-,TGCGCCAGTCACTTTGGAGGGTTAATAGCGGAGACCCAGTACTTC,CASHFGGLIAETQYF
-,TRBV29-1,TRBJ1-1,TRBD1,TGCAGCGCTCTACAGGGGATAGGAGCTTTCTTT,CSALQGIGAFF
-,TRBV27,TRBJ1-5,-,TGTGCCAGCAGTATCAGGGGCACCCTTAGCAATCAGCCCCAGCATTTT,CASSIRGTLSNQPQHF
-,TRBV12-3/TRBV12-4,TRBJ1-4,TRBD1,TGTGCCAGCATGACAGGGGATAATGAAAAACTGTTTTTT,CASMTGDNEKLFF
-,TRBV7-9,TRBJ2-1,TRBD1,TGTGCCAGCAGCTTAGCCTCCGGGACAGTCTACAATGAGCAGTTCTTC,CASSLASGTVYNEQFF
few,TRBV6-2/TRBV6-3,TRBJ2-5,TRBD1,TGTGCCAGCAGTTATCCCCTTCCGGGACAGAAGTTGGGACAAGAGACCCAGTACTTC,CASSYPLPGQKLGQETQYF
-,TRBV7-2,TRBJ1-1,-,TGTGCCAGCAGCTCCCAGGGATTCAACACTGAAGCTTTCTTT,CASSSQGFNTEAFF
-,TRBV21-1,TRBJ2-1,-,TGTGCCAGCAGCCCTCCCGGGACTAGCGGGGGGCAGTACAATGAGCAGTTCTTC,CASSPPGTSGGQYNEQFF
-,TRBV3-1/TRBV3-2,TRBJ2-5,-,TGTGCCAGCACCAAAAGACACGGGGGTCAAGAGACCCAGTACTTC,CASTKRHGGQETQYF
-,TRBV27,TRBJ2-7,TRBD1,TGTGCCAGCAGGGGACAGGGGTACGAGCAGTACTTC,CASRGQGYEQYF
once,TRBV7-9,TRBJ2-3,TRBD2,TGTGCCAGCAGCTTAGGGACTAGCGCGTTAGATACGCAGTATTTT,CASSLGTSALDTQYF
-,TRBV27,TRBJ2-1,TRBD1,TGTGCCAGCAATCCCGGACAGGGGGCAGGAAATGAGCAGTTCTTC,CASNPGQGAGNEQFF
-,TRBV7-9,TRBJ2-7,TRBD2,TGTGCCAGCAGCTTATTAGCGGGAGGATACTCCTACGAGCAGTACTTC,CASSLLAGGYSYEQYF
-,TRBV20-1,TRBJ1-1,-,TGCAGTGCTAGTAGCGACCAAGGAGCTTTCTTT,CSASSDQGAFF
few,TRBV5-1,TRBJ1-1,-,TGCGCCAGCAGCTTGAAGCTAGAGACCGAAGCTTTCTTT,CASSLKLETEAFF
-,TRBV5-1,TRBJ1-6,TRBD1,TGCGCCAGCAGCTTTGGGGCAGGGGGTAATTCACCCCTCCACTTT,CASSFGAGGNSPLHF
-,TRBV27,TRBJ2-3,-,TGTGCCAGTGCGGGGCAGGCAAGCACAGATACGCAGTATTTT,CASAGQASTDTQYF